Listed here are 2 T cell receptor beta chains from one sample, sequenced in a study of siplizumab effects on memory and regulatory T cells. The repertoire was sequenced with immunoSEQ multiplex PCR; TCRdb's copy has only in-frame clones and lacks some. The data show roughly 80,000 clones, around 90% seen once. The material sequenced was Tregs sorted from blood. All receptors derive from a human donor in good health.

This sequence joins TRBV7-9 and TRBJ2-2; 9 nucleotides align to TRBD1. The V gene's germline CDR1 is SEHNR and CDR2 FQNEAQ (reference sequence). The V gene end was trimmed by 1 base and the J gene end by 5 bases; junction bases not matched to a gene: 5. The CDR3 spans 16 residues. The CDR3 coding sequence is TGTGCCAGCAGCTTAGTTGGGACAGGGCAAACCGGGGAGCTGTTTTTT. This codes for CASSLVGTGQTGELFF.

This clone was counted a single time. The CDR3 protein is CASSVRETQYF. For the CDR3, the DNA is TGTGCCAGCAGCGTAAGGGAGACCCAGTACTTC. The chain carries TRBV9 and TRBJ2-5; D is ambiguous. This CDR3 is 11 amino acids long. V was clipped by 1 base and J by 5 bases, with 3 bases between them. The V gene's germline CDR1 is SGDLS and CDR2 YYNGEE.